This entry describes one T cell receptor beta chain. This entry belongs to a study of cytomegalovirus exposure and HLA in healthy donors. The CDR3 covers 15 residues. The V gene end was trimmed by 1 base and the J gene end by 3 bases; junction bases not matched to a gene: 3. The V gene's germline CDR1 is MDHEN and CDR2 SYDVKM. Both 60 Vbeta primers and 13 Jbeta primers went into the PCR. The repertoire was sequenced with immunoSEQ multiplex PCR; TCRdb's copy has only in-frame clones and lacks some. The repertoire holds some 140,000 clones, with roughly 80% as singletons. The sequencing sample was made of PBMCs. The receptor's source is a woman aged 55-69 years in good health and CMV-seronegative. The chain has TRBV28 and TRBJ1-5, with 7 bases matching TRBD1. CDR3 loop: CASSLLGQINQPQHF. Here the CDR3 DNA reads TGTGCCAGCAGTTTATTGGGACAGATCAATCAGCCCCAGCATTTT.